This entry lists 6 T cell receptor beta chains sequenced from one sample in a study of T-cell reconstitution after alpha-beta-depleted transplantation in children. It was with unique molecular identifiers that the TCRbeta library was prepared. TCRdb analysed the PCR reads with MiXCR anew, one entry per CDR3 protein. The repertoire consists of around 450,000 distinct CDR3 sequences, with roughly a tenth occurring once and the leading ten covering roughly 2.1%. The sequencing used PBMCs, collected before TCRalphabeta/CD19-depleted stem cell transplant. These receptors were obtained from a child younger than 10 with inherited bone marrow failure, due to receive a stem cell transplant.

This clonotype showed up many times. V gene TRBV5-1 combines with J gene TRBJ2-5; 7 nucleotides agree with TRBD1. Germline loops: CDR1 SGHRS, CDR2 YFSETQ. With V trimmed by 3 bases and J by 0 bases, 2 bases remained unmatched. This CDR3 is 14 amino acids long. Here the CDR3 reads CASSSTGHQETQYF. In DNA, the CDR3 is TGCGCCAGCAGCTCGACAGGGCACCAAGAGACCCAGTACTTC.

The chain recombines TRBV19 with TRBJ1-1, with D maybe TRBD1 (5 bases). This CDR3 has 13 residues. The V end was cut by 7 bases, the J end by 0 bases, with 9 bases between. Germline lookup yields CDR1 LNHDA and CDR2 SQIVND (reference sequence). Here the CDR3 reads CASNPGLNTEAFF. DNA for the CDR3: TGTGCCAGTAATCCGGGACTGAACACTGAAGCTTTCTTT.

The chain couples TRBV27 to TRBJ2-1, with TRBD2 matching 7 bases. Germline-derived CDR1 and CDR2 are MNHEY and SMNVEV (reference sequence). V lost 4 bases, J lost 4 bases, and 7 bases stayed unmatched. This CDR3 is built from 15 residues. Here the CDR3 reads CASSSVTSDYNEQFF. CDR3 coding DNA: TGTGCCAGCAGTTCCGTTACTAGCGATTACAATGAGCAGTTCTTC.

This chain uses TRBV4-3 with TRBJ2-3; no clear D. The germline V and J ends were trimmed by 4 bases and 6 bases, with 14 bases remaining between them. The CDR3 sequence is 14 residues long. The germline V gene encodes CDR1 LGHNA and CDR2 YSLEER. Here the CDR3 DNA reads TGCGCCAGCAGCCGAGGACGGATGCGGGATACGCAGTATTTT. Its protein is CASSRGRMRDTQYF.

This clonotype was observed many times. The V gene is TRBV7-2, the J gene TRBJ2-7; either TRBD1 or TRBD2 may supply D (5 bases each). Per the germline V gene, CDR1 is SGHTA and CDR2 is FQGNSA. CDR3 length equals 15 residues. The V gene lost 0 bases and the J gene lost 4 bases, with 13 bases spanning the gap. CDR3: CASSLARDGEYEQYF. The DNA for the CDR3 is TGTGCCAGCAGCTTAGCAAGGGACGGGGAATACGAGCAGTACTTC.

This chain uses TRBV12-3 or TRBV12-4 with TRBJ1-1; weak D call: TRBD1 (5 bases). Trimming pared 6 bases from V and 1 base from J, leaving 15 bases between. The CDR3 length is 15 residues. As DNA, the CDR3 is TGTGCCAGCAGCCCCGGGCCGGGGGGGAACACTGAAGCTTTCTTT. It codes for CASSPGPGGNTEAFF.